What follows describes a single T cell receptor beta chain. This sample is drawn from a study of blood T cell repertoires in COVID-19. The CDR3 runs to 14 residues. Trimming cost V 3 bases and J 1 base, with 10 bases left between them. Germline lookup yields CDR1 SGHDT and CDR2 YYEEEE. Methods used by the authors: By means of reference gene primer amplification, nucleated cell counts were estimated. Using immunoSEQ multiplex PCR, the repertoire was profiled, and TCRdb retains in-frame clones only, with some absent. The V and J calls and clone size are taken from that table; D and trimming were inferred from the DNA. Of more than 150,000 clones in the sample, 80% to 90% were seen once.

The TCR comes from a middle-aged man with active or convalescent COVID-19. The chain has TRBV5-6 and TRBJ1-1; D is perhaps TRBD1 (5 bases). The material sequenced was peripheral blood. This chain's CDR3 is CASSSGTQNTEAFF. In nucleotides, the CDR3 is TGTGCCAGCAGCTCCGGGACTCAGAACACTGAAGCTTTCTTT.